These 3 T cell receptor beta chains were sequenced from one sample in a study of T cells in Graves' hyperthyroidism and ophthalmopathy. Researchers took RNA transcripts and amplified the TCR beta CDR3 regions from them. The TCR CDR3 first-round RT-PCR relied on the HTBI primer set. One entry per CDR3 protein, called by TCRdb with MiXCR from the multiplex PCR reads. The sample contains hundreds of thousands of distinct CDR3 sequences, more than 12% of which appear only once. What was sequenced was blood. The receptors shown here come from a woman between 50 and 59 years old with Graves' ophthalmopathy.

In this sample, this clonotype turned up many times. The chain is built from TRBV24-1 and TRBJ2-7; 7 nucleotides align to TRBD1. Trimming at V came to 7 bases and at J to 6 bases, leaving 11 bases not matched to a gene. Germline CDR1 is KGHDR and CDR2 is SFDVKD. This CDR3 spans 14 amino acids. This chain's CDR3 is CATRNPIHRGEQYF. CDR3 DNA sequence: TGTGCCACCAGAAACCCCATACACAGGGGCGAGCAGTACTTC.

V usage is TRBV6-1 and J usage is TRBJ2-5; D possibly corresponds to TRBD2 (6 bases). CDR1 and CDR2 from the germline V gene are MNHNS and SASEGT. Between the trimmed V and J ends, which lost 4 bases and 2 bases, there was a span of 26 bases. This CDR3 spans 19 amino acids. The CDR3 loop is CASSGGEGQGLWSQETQYF. CDR3 sequence (DNA): TGTGCCAGCAGTGGGGGGGAAGGTCAGGGTTTATGGAGTCAAGAGACCCAGTACTTC.

The table lists this clonotype with many counts. This sequence joins TRBV7-8 and TRBJ2-7; 14 nucleotides match TRBD2. With 5 bases clipped from V and 0 bases from J, the junction kept 9 bases outside the gene matches. The V gene's germline CDR1 is SGHVS and CDR2 FQNEAQ. The CDR3 consists of 18 residues. CDR3 bases: TGTGCCAGCAGCCCACATCCAGGGACTAGCGGGAGCTCCTACGAGCAGTACTTC. Translated, it gives CASSPHPGTSGSSYEQYF.